The text below deals with one TCR beta chain. This CDR3 has 15 amino acids. From germline, CDR1 is SGDLS and CDR2 YYNGEE. V lost 3 bases and J lost 0, with 12 bases in between. Assay used: immunoSEQ multiplex PCR; TCRdb lists only in-frame clones, some missing. The sample contains some 400,000 clones, 95% of which appear only once. These data are taken from a study of shared T cell receptors in the human thymus. The sequenced material came from thymocytes. This TCR derives from a human donor. V and J are TRBV9 and TRBJ1-1, with D uncertain. The CDR3: CASSEPGNMNTEAFF. In DNA, the CDR3 is TGTGCCAGCAGCGAGCCGGGAAACATGAACACTGAAGCTTTCTTT.